What follows are 23 T cell receptor beta chains derived from one specimen sequenced in a study of blood T cell repertoires in COVID-19. Assay: immunoSEQ multiplex PCR; the TCRdb copy retains only in-frame clones and omits some. The repertoire holds hundreds of thousands of clones, with around 86% as singletons. Sequencing used peripheral blood. The source of these receptors is a woman in her twenties or thirties who had recovered from COVID-19.

This sequence joins TRBV28 and TRBJ2-7; D is perhaps TRBD2 (5 bases). Germline values: CDR1 MDHEN, CDR2 SYDVKM. Trimming left V 5 bases short and J 2 bases short, with 16 bases between. The CDR3 covers 15 residues. Here the CDR3 DNA reads TGTGCCAGCAGTACCGAGGGCACCTGGACCTACGAGCAGTACTTC. Translated: CASSTEGTWTYEQYF.

This clone was observed a single time. This chain uses TRBV10-1 with TRBJ2-1; TRBD2 might be the D (6 bases). The V end was cut by 7 bases, the J end by 5 bases, with 6 bases between. Germline assignment: CDR1 WNHNN and CDR2 SYGVQD (reference sequence). The CDR3 consists of 11 residues. CDR3 residues: CASTGDNEQFF. The CDR3 DNA reads as TGCGCCAGCACGGGGGACAATGAGCAGTTCTTC.

V is TRBV6-5 and J is TRBJ2-7, with 7 bases that match TRBD2. This CDR3 has 15 residues. Trimming cost V 6 bases and J 3 bases; bases outside gene matches: 11. In germline, CDR1 is MNHEY, CDR2 SVGAGI. The CDR3 DNA reads as TGTGCCAGCAGAAAGGGAGCGACGGGAGGCTACGAGCAGTACTTC. Translating it yields CASRKGATGGYEQYF.

This clone has just one count. The chain is built from TRBV2 and TRBJ1-5; 9 nucleotides line up with TRBD1. The CDR3 is 16 residues long. The J segment lost 2 bases and the V segment lost 4 bases, leaving 6 bases of the junction unmatched. Germline V CDR1 and CDR2: SNHLY, FYNNEI. CDR3 loop: CASSGGQGGGNQPQHF. The CDR3 DNA reads as TGTGCCAGCAGTGGGGGACAGGGCGGTGGCAATCAGCCCCAGCATTTT.

J is TRBJ2-7 and V is TRBV2, with unresolved D. Trimming removed 4 bases from V and 2 bases from J, with 12 bases in between. Looked up from germline, CDR1 is SNHLY and CDR2 is FYNNEI. The CDR3 length is 14 residues. The CDR3 here is CASSVDRSTYEQYF. The DNA for the CDR3 is TGTGCCAGCAGTGTCGACCGTAGCACCTACGAGCAGTACTTC.

This clone occurred a few times. The rearrangement links TRBV4-2 to TRBJ2-2; D remains ambiguous. Germline V gives CDR1 LGHNA, CDR2 YNFKEQ. V shed 1 base and J shed 6 bases, with 9 bases lying between them. CDR3 length: 14 amino acids. Here the CDR3 reads CASSQVRGPGELFF. The CDR3 DNA sequence: TGTGCCAGCAGCCAAGTTAGAGGCCCCGGGGAGCTGTTTTTT.

The chain joins TRBV5-1 to TRBJ1-5, with D perhaps TRBD1 (5 bases). The V end was cut by 5 bases, the J end by 6 bases, with 12 bases between. CDR3 size: 13 residues. CDR1 is SGHRS, CDR2 YFSETQ, per germline. The CDR3 loop is CASRGEGAQPQHF. CDR3 nucleotide sequence: TGCGCCAGCAGGGGGGAGGGTGCTCAGCCCCAGCATTTT.

This chain joins TRBV6-1 and TRBJ1-1; D may be TRBD1 (6 bases). There are 13 residues in the CDR3. V lost 3 bases, J lost 11 bases, and 16 bases lay in between. The germline gives CDR1 MNHNS, CDR2 SASEGT. CDR3 in amino acids: CASSERGQGNAFF. CDR3 nucleotides: TGTGCCAGCAGTGAGAGAGGTCAGGGGAACGCTTTCTTT.

The chain uses TRBV7-9 and TRBJ1-5; D is perhaps TRBD1 (5 bases). The germline gives CDR1 SEHNR, CDR2 FQNEAQ (reference sequence). The CDR3 loop spans 18 amino acids. Trimming removed 2 bases at V and 4 bases at J, with 21 bases between. CDR3 bases: TGTGCCAGCAGCTTAATAACGAAGGGGAAAGGGCTGAATCAGCCCCAGCATTTT. It is translated as CASSLITKGKGLNQPQHF.

This chain joins TRBV12-3 or TRBV12-4 and TRBJ1-6, with TRBD1 as a possible D gene (6 bases). The CDR3 runs 13 residues. Trimming removed 10 bases at V and 6 bases at J, with 13 bases between. The CDR3 here is CATTQGGNSPLHF. For the CDR3, the DNA is TGTGCCACCACACAGGGTGGTAATTCACCCCTCCACTTT.

The chain is built from TRBV30 and TRBJ1-2; D might be TRBD1 (6 bases). The germline gives CDR1 GTSNPN, CDR2 SVGIG (reference sequence). V gave up 1 base and J gave up 6 bases, with 18 bases separating them. The CDR3 has 15 amino acids. The CDR3 protein is CAWSGLTGRGDGYTF. The CDR3 coding sequence is TGTGCCTGGAGTGGCCTGACAGGTAGAGGGGATGGCTACACCTTC.

This clone was seen just once. This sequence joins TRBV24-1 and TRBJ2-4; D is unresolved. CDR1 is KGHDR and CDR2 is SFDVKD in the germline V gene. Trimming stripped 3 bases from V and 4 bases from J, with 6 bases between. CDR3 size: 13 residues. The CDR3 loop is CATSDPSKNIQYF. The DNA for the CDR3 is TGTGCCACCAGTGATCCCTCGAAAAACATTCAGTACTTC.

This chain links TRBV10-3 with TRBJ2-5, with D perhaps TRBD2 (5 bases). The germline V gene has CDR1 ENHRY and CDR2 SYGVKD. V was shortened by 3 bases and J by 7 bases, with 21 bases between the two germline ends. The CDR3 spans 16 residues. Here the CDR3 DNA reads TGTGCCATCAGTGAAAGTGGCGTTGTAGCGATCGGGACCCAGTACTTC. Translating gives CAISESGVVAIGTQYF.

This clone was recorded a few times. The chain uses TRBV12-3 or TRBV12-4 and TRBJ1-5; D remains unclear. CDR3 size: 13 residues. Trimming left V 5 bases short and J 8 bases short, with 13 bases between. The CDR3 spells CASSPARWEPQHF. CDR3 DNA: TGTGCCAGCAGTCCAGCGAGATGGGAGCCCCAGCATTTT.

A remark on this clone: The same CDR3 can be traced to other DNA sequences in this sample. This chain links TRBV19 with TRBJ1-1; the match to TRBD1 covers 9 bases. J gave up 1 base and V 6 bases, and 3 bases lay outside the gene matches. The germline CDR1 and CDR2 sequences are LNHDA and SQIVND (reference sequence). The CDR3 length is 14 residues. For the CDR3, the DNA is TGTGCCAGTAGCACACAGGGGGCGAACACTGAAGCTTTCTTT. As protein: CASSTQGANTEAFF.

The chain has TRBV18 and TRBJ1-1, with TRBD1 matching over 7 bases. Germline V gives CDR1 KGHSH, CDR2 LQKENI. J was trimmed by 0 bases and V by 4 bases; bases with no gene match: 5. The CDR3 consists of 15 residues. The CDR3 DNA is TGTGCCAGCTCACTCTTCAGGGGGTTGAACACTGAAGCTTTCTTT. Residues: CASSLFRGLNTEAFF.

This clone was seen only once. The gene calls are TRBV19 and TRBJ2-1; D may be TRBD2 (6 bases). The V and J ends lost 3 bases and 4 bases respectively, with 13 bases between them. CDR1 and CDR2 from the germline V gene are LNHDA and SQIVND (reference sequence). The CDR3 extends over 15 amino acids. The CDR3 here is CASSMVRRGYNEQFF. The CDR3 DNA reads TGTGCCAGTAGTATGGTAAGGCGGGGATACAATGAGCAGTTCTTC. Complete variable domain (other parts from reference TRBV19 and TRBJ2-1): DGGITQSPKYLFRKEGQNVTLSCEQNLNHDAMYWYRQDPGQGLRLIYYSQIVNDFQKGDIAEGYSVSREKKESFPLTVTSAQKNPTAFYLCASSMVRRGYNEQFFGPGTRLTVL.

CDR3 DNA: TGTGCCAGCAGCCCCTCGACTAGCGGGATGGCCCATACGCAGTATTTT. Its protein product is CASSPSTSGMAHTQYF. V and J are TRBV13 and TRBJ2-3; 11 bases are shared with TRBD2. Per the germline V gene, CDR1 is PRHDT and CDR2 is FYEKMQ (reference sequence). The ends lost 5 bases at V and 7 bases at J; junction bases unmatched: 11. The CDR3 has 16 residues. The full variable domain, rest sourced from reference TRBV13 and TRBJ2-3, is AAGVIQSPRHLIKEKRETATLKCYPIPRHDTVYWYQQGPGQDPQFLISFYEKMQSDKGSIPDRFSAQQFSDYHSELNMSSLELGDSALYFCASSPSTSGMAHTQYFGPGTRLTVL.

The chain couples TRBV5-8 to TRBJ2-5; D perhaps matches TRBD1 (6 bases). V was shortened by 0 bases and J by 0 bases, with 9 bases between the two germline ends. The CDR3 spans 15 residues. Germline V CDR1 and CDR2: SGHTS, YDEGEE. In DNA, the CDR3 is TGTGCCAGCAGCTTGGGCGACAGGTACCAAGAGACCCAGTACTTC. Translated: CASSLGDRYQETQYF.

The chain has TRBV30 and TRBJ1-2; D ambiguous. The CDR3 runs to 13 residues. V lost 1 base and J 1 base, leaving 7 bases between the germline ends. The germline V gene has CDR1 GTSNPN and CDR2 SVGIG (reference sequence). CDR3 in amino acids: CAWSGARNYGYTF. The CDR3, as DNA: TGTGCCTGGAGTGGCGCTCGTAACTATGGCTACACCTTC.

The chain carries TRBV6-5 and TRBJ2-7; TRBD1 matches at 8 bases. The CDR3 has 13 residues. Unmatched junction bases numbered 6, after V lost 6 bases and J lost 5 bases. Germline V gene data show CDR1 as MNHEY and CDR2 as SVGAGI. CDR3 nucleotides: TGTGCCAGCAGCCCGGGACAGGCTCACGAGCAGTACTTC. Its translation is CASSPGQAHEQYF.

The chain joins TRBV5-4 to TRBJ2-5; 7 positions match TRBD2. The junction had 4 bases not matched to a gene; V was cut back by 1 base and J by 4 bases. Germline lookup yields CDR1 SGHNT and CDR2 YYREEE (reference sequence). This CDR3 has 14 amino acids. The CDR3 loop reads CASSLREASETQYF. CDR3 in DNA: TGTGCCAGCAGCTTGCGGGAGGCTTCAGAGACCCAGTACTTC.

The chain joins TRBV25-1 to TRBJ2-1; 10 bases match TRBD1. The V gene's germline CDR1 is MGHDK and CDR2 SYGVNS. This CDR3 region has 16 residues. After removal of 2 bases from V and 3 bases from J, the junction contained 4 bases not matched to a gene. This chain's CDR3 is CASSETGTGVYNEQFF. CDR3 DNA: TGTGCCAGCAGTGAAACCGGGACAGGGGTCTACAATGAGCAGTTCTTC.